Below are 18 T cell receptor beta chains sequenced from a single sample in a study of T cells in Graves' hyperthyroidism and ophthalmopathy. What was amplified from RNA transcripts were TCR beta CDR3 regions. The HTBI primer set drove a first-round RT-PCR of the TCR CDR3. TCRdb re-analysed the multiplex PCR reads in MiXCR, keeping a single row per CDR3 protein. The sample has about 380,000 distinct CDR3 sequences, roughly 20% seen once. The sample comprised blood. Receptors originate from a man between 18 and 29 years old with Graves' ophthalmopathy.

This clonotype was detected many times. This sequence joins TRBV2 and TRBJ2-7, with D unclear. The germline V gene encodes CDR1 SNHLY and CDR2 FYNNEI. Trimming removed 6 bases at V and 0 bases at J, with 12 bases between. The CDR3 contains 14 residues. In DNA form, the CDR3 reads TGTGCCAGCAGGTTAGCATTCACCTCCTACGAGCAGTACTTC. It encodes CASRLAFTSYEQYF.

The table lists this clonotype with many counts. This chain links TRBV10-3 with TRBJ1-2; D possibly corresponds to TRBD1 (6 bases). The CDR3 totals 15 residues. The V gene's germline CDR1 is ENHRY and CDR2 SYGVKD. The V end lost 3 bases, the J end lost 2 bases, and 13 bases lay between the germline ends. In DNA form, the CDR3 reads TGTGCCATCAGTGACCCCGGAGGGGGGAACTATGGCTACACCTTC. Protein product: CAISDPGGGNYGYTF.

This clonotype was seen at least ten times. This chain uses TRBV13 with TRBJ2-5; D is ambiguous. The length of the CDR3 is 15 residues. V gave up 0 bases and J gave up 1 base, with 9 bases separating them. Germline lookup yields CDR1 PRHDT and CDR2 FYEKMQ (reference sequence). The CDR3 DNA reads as TGTGCCAGCAGCTTAGGCCGCCCGCCCCAAGAGACCCAGTACTTC. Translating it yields CASSLGRPPQETQYF.

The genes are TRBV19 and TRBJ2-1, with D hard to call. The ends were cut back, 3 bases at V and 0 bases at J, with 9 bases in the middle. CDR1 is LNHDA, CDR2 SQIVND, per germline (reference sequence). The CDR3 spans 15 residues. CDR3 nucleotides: TGTGCCAGTAGTATTGGATTTTACTCCTACAATGAGCAGTTCTTC. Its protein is CASSIGFYSYNEQFF.

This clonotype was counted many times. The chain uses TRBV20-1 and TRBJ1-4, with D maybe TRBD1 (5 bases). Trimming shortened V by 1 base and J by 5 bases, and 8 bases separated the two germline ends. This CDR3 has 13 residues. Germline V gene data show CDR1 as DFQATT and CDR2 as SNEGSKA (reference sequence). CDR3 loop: CSARGDSNEKLFF. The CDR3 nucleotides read TGCAGTGCTAGAGGAGACAGCAATGAAAAACTGTTTTTT.

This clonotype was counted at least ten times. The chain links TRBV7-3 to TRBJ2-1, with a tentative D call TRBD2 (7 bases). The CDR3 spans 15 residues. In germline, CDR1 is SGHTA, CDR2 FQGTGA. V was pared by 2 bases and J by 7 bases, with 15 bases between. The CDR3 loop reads CASSLLRGGWNEQFF. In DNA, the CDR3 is TGTGCCAGCAGCTTACTGAGGGGGGGGTGGAATGAGCAGTTCTTC.

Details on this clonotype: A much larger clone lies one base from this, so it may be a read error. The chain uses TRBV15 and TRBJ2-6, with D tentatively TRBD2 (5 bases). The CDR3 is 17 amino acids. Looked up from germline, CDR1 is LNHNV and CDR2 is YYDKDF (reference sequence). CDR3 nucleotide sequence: TGTGCCACCAGCGGAGATCCGGGGAGCTCTGGGGCCAACGTCCTGACTTTC. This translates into CATSGDPGSSGANVLTF. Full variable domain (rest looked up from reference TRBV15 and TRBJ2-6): DAMVIQNPRYQVTQFGKPVTLSCSQTLNHNVMYWYQQKSSQAPKLLFHYYDKDFNNEADTPDNFQSRRPNTSFCFLDIRSPGLGDTAMYLCATSGDPGSSGANVLTFGAGSRLTVL.

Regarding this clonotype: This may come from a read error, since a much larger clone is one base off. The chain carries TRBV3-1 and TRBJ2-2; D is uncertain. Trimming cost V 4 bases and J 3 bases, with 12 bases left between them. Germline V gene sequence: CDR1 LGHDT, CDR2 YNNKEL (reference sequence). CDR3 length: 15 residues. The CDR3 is CASSLPALHTGELFF. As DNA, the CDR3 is TGTGCCAGCAGCCTACCCGCCTTACACACCGGGGAGCTGTTTTTT.

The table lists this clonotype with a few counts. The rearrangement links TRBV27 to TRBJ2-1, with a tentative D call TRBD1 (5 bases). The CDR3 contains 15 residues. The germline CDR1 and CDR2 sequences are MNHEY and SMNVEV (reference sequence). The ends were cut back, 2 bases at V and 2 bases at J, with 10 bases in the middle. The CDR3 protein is CASSLEGVTYNEQFF. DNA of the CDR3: TGTGCCAGCAGTTTAGAAGGGGTTACCTACAATGAGCAGTTCTTC.

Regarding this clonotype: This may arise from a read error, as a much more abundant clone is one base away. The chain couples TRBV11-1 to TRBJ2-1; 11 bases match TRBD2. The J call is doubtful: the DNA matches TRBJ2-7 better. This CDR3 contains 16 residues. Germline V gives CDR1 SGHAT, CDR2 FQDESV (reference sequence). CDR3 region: CASSFVTSGGGNEQYF. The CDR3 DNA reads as TGTGCCAGCAGCTTTGTTACTAGCGGGGGCGGGAATGAGCAGTACTTC.

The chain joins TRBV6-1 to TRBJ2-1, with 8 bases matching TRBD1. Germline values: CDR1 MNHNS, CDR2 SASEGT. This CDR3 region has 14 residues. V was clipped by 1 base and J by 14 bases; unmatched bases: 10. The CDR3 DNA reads TGTGCCAGCAGTGAAGGTATCAGGGGGCTAGTAGAGTTCTTC. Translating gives CASSEGIRGLVEFF.

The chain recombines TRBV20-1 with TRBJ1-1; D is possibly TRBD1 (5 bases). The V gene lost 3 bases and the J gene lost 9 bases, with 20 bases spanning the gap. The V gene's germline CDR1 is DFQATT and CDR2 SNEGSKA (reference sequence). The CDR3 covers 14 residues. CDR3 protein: CSARDPGGGWKAFF. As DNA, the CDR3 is TGCAGTGCTAGGGATCCGGGGGGGGGATGGAAAGCTTTCTTT.

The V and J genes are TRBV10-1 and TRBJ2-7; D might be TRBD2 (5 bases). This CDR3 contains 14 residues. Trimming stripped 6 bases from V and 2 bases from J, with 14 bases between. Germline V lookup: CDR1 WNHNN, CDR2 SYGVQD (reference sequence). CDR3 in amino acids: CASRGEDGAYEQYF. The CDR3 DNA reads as TGCGCCAGCAGGGGAGAGGACGGAGCCTACGAGCAGTACTTC.

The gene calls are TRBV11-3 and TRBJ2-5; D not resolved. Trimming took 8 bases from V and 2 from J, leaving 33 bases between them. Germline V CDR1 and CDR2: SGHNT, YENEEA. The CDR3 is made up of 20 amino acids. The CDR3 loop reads CASSPPPYRSNPGAQETQYF. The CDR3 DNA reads TGTGCCAGCTCACCACCTCCGTACAGAAGTAACCCCGGAGCTCAAGAGACCCAGTACTTC.

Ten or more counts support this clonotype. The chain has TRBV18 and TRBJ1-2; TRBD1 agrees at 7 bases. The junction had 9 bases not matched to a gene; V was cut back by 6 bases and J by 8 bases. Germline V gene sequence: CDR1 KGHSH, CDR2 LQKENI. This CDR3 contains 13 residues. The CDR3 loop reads CASSLRQGEGYTF. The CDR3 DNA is TGTGCCAGCTCCCTAAGACAGGGTGAAGGCTACACCTTC.

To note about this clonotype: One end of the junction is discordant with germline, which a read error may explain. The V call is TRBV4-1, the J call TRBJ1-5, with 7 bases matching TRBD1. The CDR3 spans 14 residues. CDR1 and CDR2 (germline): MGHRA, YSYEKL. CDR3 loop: CASGQVGGPQPQHF. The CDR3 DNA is TGCGCCAGCGGCCAAGTAGGGGGCCCTCAGCCCCAGCATTTT.

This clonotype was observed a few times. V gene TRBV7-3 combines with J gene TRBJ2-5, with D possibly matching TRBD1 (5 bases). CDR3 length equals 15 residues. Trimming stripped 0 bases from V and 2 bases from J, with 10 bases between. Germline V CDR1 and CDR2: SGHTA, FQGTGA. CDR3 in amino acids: CASSLTPGQQETQYF. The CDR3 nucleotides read TGTGCCAGCAGCTTAACTCCAGGGCAGCAAGAGACCCAGTACTTC. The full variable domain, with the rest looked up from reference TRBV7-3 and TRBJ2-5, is GAGVSQTPSNKVTEKGKYVELRCDPISGHTALYWYRQSLGQGPEFLIYFQGTGAADDSGLPNDRFFAVRPEGSVSTLKIQRTERGDSAVYLCASSLTPGQQETQYFGPGTRLLVL.

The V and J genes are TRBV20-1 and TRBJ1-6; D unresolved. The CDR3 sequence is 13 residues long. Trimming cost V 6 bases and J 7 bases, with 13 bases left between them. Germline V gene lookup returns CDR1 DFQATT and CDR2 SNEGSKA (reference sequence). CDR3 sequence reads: CSARPTINSPLHF. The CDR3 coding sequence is TGCAGTGCGCGACCGACTATAAATTCACCCCTCCACTTT.